These 30 T cell receptor beta chains originate from one sample sequenced in a study of cytomegalovirus exposure and HLA in healthy donors. Researchers ran the PCR with 60 Vbeta and 13 Jbeta primers. The data were produced by immunoSEQ multiplex PCR, yet TCRdb's version contains in-frame clones alone and is incomplete. The sample gives some 77,000 clones, roughly 76% of which show up once; approximately 7.2% is in the top ten. Specimen: PBMCs. These receptors were collected from a woman in her thirties or forties in good health and CMV-seronegative.

This sequence joins TRBV27 and TRBJ2-3; the match to TRBD2 covers 11 bases. V gave up 5 bases and J gave up 2 bases; unmatched junction bases: 6. The germline V gene encodes CDR1 MNHEY and CDR2 SMNVEV (reference sequence). The length of the CDR3 is 16 residues. This chain's CDR3 is CASSPGTSGYTDTQYF. The CDR3 nucleotides are TGTGCCAGCAGTCCCGGGACTAGCGGTTACACAGATACGCAGTATTTT.

This chain connects TRBV6-6 to TRBJ2-5; TRBD1 agrees at 7 bases. The germline CDR1 and CDR2 sequences are MNHNY and SVGAGI (reference sequence). V was clipped by 9 bases and J by 2 bases; unmatched bases: 6. The CDR3 is 13 amino acids. The CDR3 sequence is CASLRDSQETQYF. CDR3 sequence (DNA): TGTGCCAGTCTCCGGGACAGTCAAGAGACCCAGTACTTC.

The chain links TRBV11-2 to TRBJ2-3, with 7 positions matching TRBD1. The CDR3 sequence is 15 residues long. After removal of 5 bases from V and 5 bases from J, the junction contained 10 bases not matched to a gene. The germline V gene encodes CDR1 SGHAT and CDR2 FQNNGV. The CDR3 DNA is TGTGCCAGCAGCAGACGGACAGGATGGAGAGATACGCAGTATTTT. Protein sequence: CASSRRTGWRDTQYF.

The chain uses TRBV29-1 and TRBJ1-1; D may be TRBD1 (5 bases). V lost 3 bases to trimming and J lost 7 bases, with 15 bases between them. The CDR3 is made up of 13 amino acids. From germline, CDR1 is SQVTM and CDR2 ANQGSEA. DNA for the CDR3: TGCAGCGTTGAGGGACTCAATAGGGTTGAAGCTTTCTTT. Its protein product is CSVEGLNRVEAFF.

The chain is built from TRBV28 and TRBJ1-5; TRBD1 aligns across 7 bases. The CDR3 is 14 amino acids. Germline V gene lookup returns CDR1 MDHEN and CDR2 SYDVKM. V was clipped by 6 bases and J by 5 bases; unmatched bases: 7. CDR3 loop: CASRLQGYYQPQHF. CDR3 sequence (DNA): TGTGCCAGCAGACTACAGGGGTACTATCAGCCCCAGCATTTT.

CDR3 loop: CASSRLAGEDEQFF. In DNA form, the CDR3 reads TGCGCCAGCAGCCGCCTAGCGGGGGAAGATGAGCAGTTCTTC. The genes are TRBV4-1 and TRBJ2-1; 10 bases are a match to TRBD2. The CDR3 runs to 14 residues. Trimming removed 4 bases from V and 8 bases from J; junction bases left unmatched: 5. CDR1 and CDR2 from the germline V gene are MGHRA and YSYEKL.

The rearrangement joins TRBV6-1 to TRBJ1-1; D might be TRBD1 (6 bases). This CDR3 contains 15 residues. V was cut by 0 bases and J by 5 bases, with 13 bases left in between. From germline, CDR1 is MNHNS and CDR2 SASEGT. The CDR3 region has the DNA TGTGCCAGCAGTGAAGCTTGGGGGCTGGGGACTGAAGCTTTCTTT. As protein: CASSEAWGLGTEAFF.

V gene TRBV11-1 combines with J gene TRBJ2-1, with D tentatively TRBD1 (6 bases). The germline V gene encodes CDR1 SGHAT and CDR2 FQDESV (reference sequence). There are 15 residues in the CDR3. Trimming stripped 0 bases from V and 0 bases from J, with 6 bases between. The CDR3 DNA reads as TGTGCCAGCAGCTTAGCAGGGGGCTCCTACAATGAGCAGTTCTTC. Protein: CASSLAGGSYNEQFF.

The J gene is TRBJ1-1, the V gene TRBV5-1; a weak D match, TRBD1 (6 bases). Trimming shortened V by 5 bases and J by 1 base, and 9 bases separated the two germline ends. This CDR3 is 13 amino acids long. Germline CDR1 reads SGHRS; CDR2 reads YFSETQ. CDR3 in DNA: TGCGCCAGCAGTCAGGGGTCGAACACTGAAGCTTTCTTT. It yields the protein CASSQGSNTEAFF.

The rearrangement joins TRBV6-5 to TRBJ2-1; D gene uncertain. CDR3 length equals 13 residues. V gave up 5 bases and J gave up 8 bases, with 13 bases separating them. The germline V gene encodes CDR1 MNHEY and CDR2 SVGAGI. CDR3 region: CASSPPGTHEQFF. The CDR3 coding sequence is TGTGCCAGCAGTCCTCCAGGAACCCATGAGCAGTTCTTC.

This chain links TRBV11-3 with TRBJ2-1; 9 bases agree with TRBD2. The CDR3 has 12 residues. V shed 5 bases, J shed 10 bases, and the junction held 3 bases outside the gene matches. Germline V gene sequence: CDR1 SGHNT, CDR2 YENEEA. Here the CDR3 DNA reads TGTGCCAGCAGCGTCGGACTAGCGGAGCAGTTCTTC. Its translation is CASSVGLAEQFF.

This clone has only one observation. V gene TRBV7-3 combines with J gene TRBJ2-7; 13 bases line up with TRBD2. The CDR3 extends over 16 amino acids. Germline CDR1 reads SGHTA; CDR2 reads FQGTGA. The V gene end was trimmed by 5 bases and the J gene end by 6 bases; junction bases not matched to a gene: 10. CDR3 protein: CASSLTGTSGMIEQYF. DNA for the CDR3: TGTGCCAGCAGCCTGACAGGGACTAGCGGGATGATCGAGCAGTACTTC.

The table lists this clone with a count of one. The chain recombines TRBV7-9 with TRBJ2-1, with 8 bases fitting TRBD1. The CDR3 covers 14 residues. After removal of 5 bases from V and 4 bases from J, the junction contained 4 bases not matched to a gene. From germline, CDR1 is SEHNR and CDR2 FQNEAQ (reference sequence). CDR3 amino acids: CASSVNRGYNEQFF. The CDR3 DNA is TGTGCCAGCAGCGTAAACAGGGGGTACAATGAGCAGTTCTTC.

This clone came up once. DNA for the CDR3: TGTGCCAGCAGTGAAGGAGGGAAGGGCACAGATACGCAGTATTTT. Amino acid sequence: CASSEGGKGTDTQYF. The chain recombines TRBV2 with TRBJ2-3; D might be TRBD2 (5 bases). There are 15 residues in the CDR3. The V gene lost 1 base and the J gene lost 1 base, with 9 bases spanning the gap. Germline V gene lookup returns CDR1 SNHLY and CDR2 FYNNEI.

This clone was picked up one time. V is TRBV21-1 and J is TRBJ2-7; TRBD2 reflects the table's D call only, with no check against the DNA. TRBV21-1 is classified as a pseudogene. The CDR3 length is 17 residues. The CDR3: CASSQLAGGPGTYEQYF. In nucleotides, the CDR3 is TGTGCCAGCAGCCAACTAGCGGGAGGGCCAGGGACCTACGAGCAGTACTTC.

J is TRBJ1-1 and V is TRBV7-9; D not resolved. The CDR3 contains 13 residues. Per germline, CDR1 SEHNR and CDR2 FQNEAQ (reference sequence). V was shortened by 2 bases and J by 3 bases, with 7 bases between the two germline ends. The CDR3: CASSLQRDTEAFF. CDR3 DNA sequence: TGTGCCAGCAGCTTACAGCGGGACACTGAAGCTTTCTTT.

This sequence joins TRBV27 and TRBJ1-5, with a possible D match to TRBD1 (5 bases). V shed 3 bases and J shed 3 bases, with 12 bases lying between them. CDR1 is MNHEY and CDR2 is SMNVEV in the germline V gene (reference sequence). The CDR3 runs 15 residues. The CDR3 region has the DNA TGTGCCAGCAGTTTGGGGGGGGAGGACAATCAGCCCCAGCATTTT. Translating gives CASSLGGEDNQPQHF.

The chain has TRBV15 and TRBJ1-6, with TRBD1 as a possible D gene (6 bases). Germline-derived CDR1 and CDR2 are LNHNV and YYDKDF (reference sequence). Trimming cost V 1 base and J 8 bases, with 18 bases left between them. CDR3 size: 17 residues. This chain's CDR3 is CATSRAQVAGDYSPLHF. The DNA of the CDR3 is TGTGCCACCAGCAGAGCGCAGGTGGCAGGGGATTATTCACCCCTCCACTTT. Full variable domain (remainder filled in from reference TRBV15 and TRBJ1-6): DAMVIQNPRYQVTQFGKPVTLSCSQTLNHNVMYWYQQKSSQAPKLLFHYYDKDFNNEADTPDNFQSRRPNTSFCFLDIRSPGLGDTAMYLCATSRAQVAGDYSPLHFGNGTRLTVT.

The gene calls are TRBV5-1 and TRBJ2-1; 10 positions match TRBD1. This CDR3 has 15 amino acids. CDR1 SGHRS and CDR2 YFSETQ come from the germline V gene. V dropped 0 bases and J dropped 6; count of bases not matched to a gene: 3. In nucleotides, the CDR3 is TGCGCCAGCAGCTTGGGACAGGGGGCGGTCAATGAGCAGTTCTTC. This encodes CASSLGQGAVNEQFF.

The chain links TRBV11-3 to TRBJ2-3; a possible D gene is TRBD2 (5 bases). The CDR3 covers 15 residues. The germline CDR1 and CDR2 sequences are SGHNT and YENEEA. V was pared by 5 bases and J by 1 base, with 13 bases between. This CDR3 reads CASSADGGRTDTQYF. Written as DNA, the CDR3 is TGTGCCAGCAGCGCTGATGGAGGCCGCACAGATACGCAGTATTTT.

This chain joins TRBV21-1 and TRBJ1-1. TRBV21-1 is assigned pseudogene status. The CDR3 loop spans 16 amino acids. The chain's CDR3 is CASSKGGGTANTEAFF. In DNA form, the CDR3 reads TGTGCCAGCAGCAAAGGGGGCGGGACGGCGAACACTGAAGCTTTCTTT.

The chain joins TRBV10-3 to TRBJ1-1; the D is unclear. Trimming stripped 1 base from V and 1 base from J, with 10 bases between. Germline values: CDR1 ENHRY, CDR2 SYGVKD. The CDR3 loop spans 15 amino acids. This CDR3 is CAISEWTGGNTEAFF. In nucleotides, the CDR3 is TGTGCCATCAGTGAGTGGACCGGAGGGAACACTGAAGCTTTCTTT.

The chain combines TRBV29-1 with TRBJ1-1, with a possible D match to TRBD1 (6 bases). V shed 4 bases and J shed 5 bases, with 11 bases lying between them. The germline CDR1 and CDR2 sequences are SQVTM and ANQGSEA. The CDR3 is made up of 12 amino acids. The CDR3 loop reads CSVAGQGTEAFF. The CDR3 DNA follows: TGCAGCGTTGCAGGGCAGGGGACTGAAGCTTTCTTT.

This clone appeared a few times. V and J are TRBV15 and TRBJ2-4; 9 bases are a match to TRBD1. The length of the CDR3 is 14 residues. Germline V gene lookup returns CDR1 LNHNV and CDR2 YYDKDF (reference sequence). With 5 bases clipped from V and 6 bases from J, the junction kept 5 bases outside the gene matches. The CDR3 nucleotides read TGTGCCACCAGCCGGGACAGGGAGACAAACATTCAGTACTTC. Encoded protein: CATSRDRETNIQYF. The entire variable domain, with the rest obtained from reference TRBV15 and TRBJ2-4, is as follows: DAMVIQNPRYQVTQFGKPVTLSCSQTLNHNVMYWYQQKSSQAPKLLFHYYDKDFNNEADTPDNFQSRRPNTSFCFLDIRSPGLGDTAMYLCATSRDRETNIQYFGAGTRLSVL.

In this sample, this clone turned up a few times. The V and J genes are TRBV27 and TRBJ1-5; 10 bases agree with TRBD1. Germline-derived CDR1 and CDR2 are MNHEY and SMNVEV (reference sequence). The CDR3 is made up of 14 amino acids. V dropped 8 bases and J dropped 6; count of bases not matched to a gene: 7. In DNA form, the CDR3 reads TGTGCCAGCCAAGGACAGGGGGAAGGTCAGCCCCAGCATTTT. Protein sequence: CASQGQGEGQPQHF.

The rearrangement uses TRBV6-6 and TRBJ2-1; 11 nucleotides align to TRBD2. After removal of 6 bases from V and 1 base from J, the junction contained 5 bases not matched to a gene. The CDR3 extends over 16 amino acids. The germline gives CDR1 MNHNY, CDR2 SVGAGI (reference sequence). The DNA for the CDR3 is TGTGCCAGCAGCCCTACTAGCGGGAGTTCCTACAATGAGCAGTTCTTC. Translation gives CASSPTSGSSYNEQFF.

V usage is TRBV7-6 and J usage is TRBJ2-2; weak D call: TRBD2 (5 bases). Germline V lookup: CDR1 SGHVS, CDR2 FNYEAQ. Trimming cost V 2 bases and J 6 bases, with 10 bases left between them. The CDR3 has 14 amino acids. For the CDR3, the DNA is TGTGCCAGCAGCTTATCTTCCGGGGCCGGGGAGCTGTTTTTT. This encodes CASSLSSGAGELFF.

The rearrangement joins TRBV5-6 to TRBJ1-2; maybe TRBD1 (6 bases). There are 14 residues in the CDR3. Looked up from germline, CDR1 is SGHDT and CDR2 is YYEEEE. The V end lost 0 bases, the J end lost 9 bases, and 15 bases lay between the germline ends. For the CDR3, the DNA is TGTGCCAGCAGCTTGGCCCCAGCAGGGGACAGCTACACCTTC. Amino acid sequence: CASSLAPAGDSYTF.

CDR3 in amino acids: CASSFRLYEQYF. The CDR3 bases are TGTGCCAGCAGTTTTAGACTCTACGAGCAGTACTTC. The V call is TRBV28, the J call TRBJ2-7; no firm D call. This CDR3 is built from 12 residues. CDR1 MDHEN and CDR2 SYDVKM come from the germline V gene. V was trimmed by 3 bases and J by 3 bases, leaving 6 bases between them.

V is TRBV6-6 and J is TRBJ1-5, with TRBD1 matching 7 bases. This CDR3 spans 13 amino acids. Germline CDR1 reads MNHNY; CDR2 reads SVGAGI (reference sequence). V gave up 3 bases and J gave up 5 bases; unmatched junction bases: 1. CDR3 bases: TGTGCCAGCAGTTATACAGGGGATCAGCCCCAGCATTTT. This sequence encodes CASSYTGDQPQHF.